This T cell receptor beta chain was obtained from a study of T cells after yellow fever vaccination. General study points: Weaker overall, the secondary response nonetheless peaked faster (day 5 versus 15). Among primary-vaccination clones, most reappeared after the booster, at just under 98% for CD4 and 88% for CD8. Researchers noted that a small share of clonotypes showed up in both CD4 and CD8 compartments.

V was trimmed by 0 bases and J by 6 bases, leaving 8 bases between them. CDR1 and CDR2 from the germline V gene are DFQATT and SNEGSKA (reference sequence). CDR3 size: 13 residues. This clonotype was detected a few times. The antigen is undetermined. 5'RACE template switching generated TCR cDNA, adding a universal primer site and UMIs. TCRdb analysed the 5' RACE reads with MiXCR anew, one entry per CDR3 protein. The table records over 300,000 distinct CDR3 sequences, roughly 4% of them present only once. The TCR sequence derives from a man younger than 35 who received the YFV17D yellow fever vaccine. This chain uses TRBV20-1 with TRBJ1-4; D remains ambiguous. The source material was PBMCs, sampled 5 days after the yellow fever booster vaccination. The CDR3 protein is CSARDSWDEKLFF. CDR3 DNA sequence: TGCAGTGCTAGAGACAGCTGGGATGAAAAACTGTTTTTT.